The next 10 T cell receptor beta chains were all read from a single sample in a study of post-analysis software for immune sequencing data. Which antigens these TCRs recognize remains unknown. Incorporated into the TCR beta cDNA libraries were unique molecular identifiers, which served to reduce PCR and sequencing biases. TCRdb re-derived calls from the PCR reads in MiXCR, one entry per CDR3 protein. In the table there are roughly 800,000 distinct CDR3 sequences, 53% of which are singletons. Study results and limitations: Five or six TRBV segments were more frequent in patients than controls; TRBV5-6, TRBV5-1 and TRBV20-1 belonged to this group.

The sequencing input was blood. These receptors were collected from a girl between 5 and 17 years old with multiple sclerosis.

This clonotype has more than one count but fewer than ten. The chain employs TRBV9 and TRBJ2-7; 8 positions match TRBD1. The CDR3 spans 14 residues. The V gene's germline CDR1 is SGDLS and CDR2 YYNGEE. Trimming cost V 4 bases and J 5 bases; bases outside gene matches: 8. CDR3 protein: CASSLRQTGDEQYF. The DNA for the CDR3 is TGTGCCAGCAGCCTACGTCAGACAGGGGACGAGCAGTACTTC.

The chain joins TRBV5-4 to TRBJ2-2, with 7 bases lining up with TRBD2. The V and J ends lost 4 bases and 6 bases, in that order; junction bases with no gene match: 6. Germline V CDR1 and CDR2: SGHNT, YYREEE (reference sequence). CDR3 length: 14 amino acids. The CDR3 DNA reads TGTGCCAGCAGCGGATGGGAGGGGCCCGGGGAGCTGTTTTTT. This encodes CASSGWEGPGELFF.

The V and J genes are TRBV4-1 and TRBJ2-7; D perhaps matches TRBD1 (5 bases). Germline V lookup: CDR1 MGHRA, CDR2 YSYEKL. Trimming cost V 0 bases and J 3 bases, with 9 bases left between them. This CDR3 comprises 14 residues. The CDR3: CASSQDRDFYEQYF. The CDR3 region has the DNA TGCGCCAGCAGCCAAGACAGGGATTTCTACGAGCAGTACTTC.

With regard to this clonotype: One end of the junction varies from germline; a read error may be responsible. The chain employs TRBV7-3 and TRBJ1-1; a possible D gene is TRBD1 (5 bases). Germline-derived CDR1 and CDR2 are SGHTA and FQGTGA. This CDR3 comprises 16 residues. The CDR3 bases are TGTGCCTGCAGCTTAACGGGAAGGGGTCTATCGACTGAAGCTTTCTTT. It codes for CACSLTGRGLSTEAFF.

The CDR3 DNA sequence: TGCAGTGCTAGAATGACAGGGCGCGAGCAGTACTTC. This encodes CSARMTGREQYF. The V and J genes are TRBV20-1 and TRBJ2-4; 7 bases agree with TRBD1. The J call is uncertain, as TRBJ2-7 better fits the DNA end. Per the germline V gene, CDR1 is DFQATT and CDR2 is SNEGSKA (reference sequence). The CDR3 totals 12 residues.

In this sample, this clonotype turned up a few times. V gene TRBV6-5 combines with J gene TRBJ2-7; D is ambiguous. Germline V gene sequence: CDR1 MNHEY, CDR2 SVGAGI. The CDR3 is 14 amino acids. V was pared by 2 bases and J by 3 bases, with 11 bases between. The CDR3 region has the DNA TGTGCCAGCAGTTACCCCGGACGGAGCTACGAGCAGTACTTC. This codes for CASSYPGRSYEQYF.

This clonotype was recorded once. The chain links TRBV6-5 to TRBJ1-2; D gene ambiguous. Trimming left V 4 bases short and J 4 bases short, with 22 bases between. Germline assignment: CDR1 MNHEY and CDR2 SVGAGI. CDR3 length: 17 residues. In DNA, the CDR3 is TGTGCCAGCAGTTCCCGGGCCTCCGAAACTTCAATCTATGGCTACACCTTC. Translation gives CASSSRASETSIYGYTF.

The chain has TRBV5-1 and TRBJ2-6; D is undetermined. V was pared by 0 bases and J by 2 bases, with 6 bases between. Germline V gene sequence: CDR1 SGHRS, CDR2 YFSETQ. The CDR3 loop spans 15 amino acids. The CDR3 DNA follows: TGCGCCAGCAGCTTGGACCCGGCTGGGGCCAACGTCCTGACTTTC. Translation: CASSLDPAGANVLTF.

The gene calls are TRBV20-1 and TRBJ2-7; 8 bases map to TRBD2. CDR3 length: 16 residues. Germline V CDR1 and CDR2: DFQATT, SNEGSKA (reference sequence). The junction had 10 bases not matched to a gene; V was cut back by 0 bases and J by 3 bases. This chain's CDR3 is CSARDIASGLIYEQYF. CDR3 sequence (DNA): TGCAGTGCTAGAGATATCGCTAGCGGGTTGATCTACGAGCAGTACTTC.

Worth noting for this clonotype: At one end, the junction sequence differs from germline, possibly due to a read error. The chain carries TRBV20-1 and TRBJ2-1; 12 nucleotides agree with TRBD2. This CDR3 has 15 amino acids. Germline CDR1 and CDR2: DFQATT and SNEGSKA (reference sequence). The CDR3 is CSASSSGGAYNAQFF. CDR3 in DNA: TGCAGTGCTAGTTCTAGCGGGGGGGCATACAATGCGCAGTTCTTC.